This T cell receptor (beta chain) emerged from a study of blood T cell repertoires in COVID-19 (dated by TCRdb to the early 2020s). The study in broad terms: Collaborator samples came from the United States, Italy and Spain and covered acute and convalescent phases of COVID-19. The material from the prospective study consisted of cDNA or gDNA derived from T cells, B-cell-depleted T cells, or PBMCs. Subjects who had been exposed to COVID-19, were actively infected with it, or had recovered from it provided the deeply sampled blood TCRbeta repertoires that made up the dataset. The repertoires were released in a freely available public database intended as a resource for research on the immune response to SARS-CoV-2. The samples were drawn from two sources: the first 160 participants of the ongoing ImmuneRACE study, and 1,000 to 1,500 subjects contributed by 6 global collaborators. Nearly every sample came with metadata listing a de-identified subject ID, COVID-19 status, age in years and sex. HLA class I and class II types, where available, came from metadata supplied by the sample provider rather than from assay-based typing.

TCRbeta CDR3 regions were amplified from genomic DNA using the immunoSEQ Assay, a bias-controlled multiplex PCR. The original pipeline was this. Nucleated cell counts per sample were estimated from amplification of reference gene primers within the assay. To quantify the absolute abundance of each unique TCRbeta CDR3 rearrangement, sequence reads were collapsed and filtered. For each sample, productive Simpson clonality was calculated by taking the square root of Simpson's diversity index across productive rearrangements. This is the immuneACCESS table as TCRdb keeps it, with only in-frame sequences that have V and J called. A part of the clones is gone; compared with another copy, unresolved V genes explain less than half, and the rest is unexplained. V and J calls and clone size come straight from that table; D and trimming were deduced from the DNA. Here the sample has fewer than 75,000 clones; about 87% occur a single time. The ten largest clones represent around 7.9% of the sample.

General study outcomes and caveats: The quantity of clinical and demographic metadata differed by source and by participant and was supplied without curation.

On this clone itself: The antigen this receptor binds is unknown. No much larger clonotype is one base removed from it; base qualities were not supplied.

The CDR3 goes from the cysteine to the phenylalanine over 13 residues. Of the read, only the CDR3 DNA is kept; its 39 bases are in frame from base 1. The V and J ends are trimmed by 5 bases and 4 bases, leaving 9 bases between them. As encoded in the germline V gene (reference sequence), CDR1 is SEHNR while CDR2 is FQNEAQ. Each collaborating institution followed its own protocols to collect whole blood in K2EDTA tubes. For TCRbeta analysis, collaborator samples were shipped as frozen whole blood, as isolated PBMCs, or as DNA extracted from either sample type. The receptor comes from a man aged 45-65 years with active COVID-19. Specimen: peripheral blood. The rearrangement joined TRBV7-9 to TRBJ1-3, with no confident D gene call. The DNA sequence is TGTGCCAGCAGCACCGGAGCCGGAAACACCATATATTTT. It encodes CASSTGAGNTIYF. The full variable domain, completed from the reference TRBV7-9 and TRBJ1-3 proteins outside the CDR3, reads DTGVSQNPRHKITKRGQNVTFRCDPISEHNRLYWYRQTLGQGPEFLTYFQNEAQLEKSRLLSDRFSAERPKGSFSTLEIQRTEQGDSAMYLCASSTGAGNTIYFGEGSWLTVV.